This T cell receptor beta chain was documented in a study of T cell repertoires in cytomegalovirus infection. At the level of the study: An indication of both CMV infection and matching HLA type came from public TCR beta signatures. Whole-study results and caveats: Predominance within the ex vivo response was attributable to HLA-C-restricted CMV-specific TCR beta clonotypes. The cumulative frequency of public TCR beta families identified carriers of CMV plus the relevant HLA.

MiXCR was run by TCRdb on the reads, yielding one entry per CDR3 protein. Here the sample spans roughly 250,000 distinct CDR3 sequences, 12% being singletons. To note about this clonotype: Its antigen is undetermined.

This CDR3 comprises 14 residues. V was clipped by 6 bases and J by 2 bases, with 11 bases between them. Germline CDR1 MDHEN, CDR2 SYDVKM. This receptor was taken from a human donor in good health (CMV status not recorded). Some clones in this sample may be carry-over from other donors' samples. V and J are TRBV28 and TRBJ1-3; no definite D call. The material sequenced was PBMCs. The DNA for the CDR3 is TGTGCCAGCAGCGGACTACCGACTGGAAACACCATATATTTT. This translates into CASSGLPTGNTIYF.